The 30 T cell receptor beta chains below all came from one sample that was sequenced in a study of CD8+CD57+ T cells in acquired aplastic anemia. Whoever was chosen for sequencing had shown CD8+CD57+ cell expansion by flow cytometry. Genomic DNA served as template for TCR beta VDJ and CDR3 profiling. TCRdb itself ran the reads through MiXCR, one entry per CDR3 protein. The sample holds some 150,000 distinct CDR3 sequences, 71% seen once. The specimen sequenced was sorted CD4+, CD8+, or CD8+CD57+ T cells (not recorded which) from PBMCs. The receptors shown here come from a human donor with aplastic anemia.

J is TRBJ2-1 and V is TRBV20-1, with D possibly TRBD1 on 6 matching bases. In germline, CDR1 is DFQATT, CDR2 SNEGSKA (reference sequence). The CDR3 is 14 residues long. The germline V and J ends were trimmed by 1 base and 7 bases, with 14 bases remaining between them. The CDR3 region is CSARALGARNEQFF. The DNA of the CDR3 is TGCAGTGCTAGAGCCCTGGGGGCTAGAAATGAGCAGTTCTTC.

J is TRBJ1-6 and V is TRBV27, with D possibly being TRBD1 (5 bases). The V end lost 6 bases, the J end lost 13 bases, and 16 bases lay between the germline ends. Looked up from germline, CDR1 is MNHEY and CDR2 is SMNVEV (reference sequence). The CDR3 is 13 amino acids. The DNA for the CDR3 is TGTGCCAGCAGATCGGAGGTTTGGGGGCCCCTCCACTTT. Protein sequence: CASRSEVWGPLHF.

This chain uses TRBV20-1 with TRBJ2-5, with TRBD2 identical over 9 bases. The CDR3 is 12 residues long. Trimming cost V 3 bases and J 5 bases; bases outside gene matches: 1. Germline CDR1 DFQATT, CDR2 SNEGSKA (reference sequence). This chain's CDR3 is CSARAGGETQYF. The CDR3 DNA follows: TGCAGTGCTAGGGCGGGAGGGGAGACCCAGTACTTC.

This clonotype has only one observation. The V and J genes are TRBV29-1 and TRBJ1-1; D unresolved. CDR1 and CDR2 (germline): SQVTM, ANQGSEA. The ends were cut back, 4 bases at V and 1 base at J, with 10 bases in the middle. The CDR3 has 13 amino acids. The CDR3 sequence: CSVGDSGNTEAFF. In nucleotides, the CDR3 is TGCAGCGTTGGCGATTCGGGGAACACTGAAGCTTTCTTT. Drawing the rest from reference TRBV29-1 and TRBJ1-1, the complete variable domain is SAVISQKPSRDICQRGTSLTIQCQVDSQVTMMFWYRQQPGQSLTLIATANQGSEATYESGFVIDKFPISRPNLTFSTLTVSNMSPEDSSIYLCSVGDSGNTEAFFGQGTRLTVV.

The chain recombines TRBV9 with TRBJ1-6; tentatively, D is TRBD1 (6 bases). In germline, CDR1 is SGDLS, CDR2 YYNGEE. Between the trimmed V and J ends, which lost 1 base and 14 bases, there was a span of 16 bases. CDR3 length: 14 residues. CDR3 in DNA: TGTGCCAGCAGCGTAACAGGGCAGGTAGGGACCCTCCACTTT. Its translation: CASSVTGQVGTLHF.

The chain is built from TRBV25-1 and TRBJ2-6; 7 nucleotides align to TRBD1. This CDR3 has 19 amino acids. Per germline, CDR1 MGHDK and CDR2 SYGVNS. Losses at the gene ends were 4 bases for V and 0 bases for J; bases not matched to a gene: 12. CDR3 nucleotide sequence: TGTGCCAGCAGTGCATCCAGGGGGACAGAGGGCTCTGGGGCCAACGTCCTGACTTTC. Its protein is CASSASRGTEGSGANVLTF. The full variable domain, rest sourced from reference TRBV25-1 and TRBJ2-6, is EADIYQTPRYLVIGTGKKITLECSQTMGHDKMYWYQQDPGMELHLIHYSYGVNSTEKGDLSSESTVSRIRTEHFPLTLESARPSHTSQYLCASSASRGTEGSGANVLTFGAGSRLTVL.

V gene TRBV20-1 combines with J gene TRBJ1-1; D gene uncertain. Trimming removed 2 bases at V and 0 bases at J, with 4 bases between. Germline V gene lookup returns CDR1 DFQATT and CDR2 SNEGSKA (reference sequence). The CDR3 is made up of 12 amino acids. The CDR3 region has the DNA TGCAGTGCTAGACGGATGAACACTGAAGCTTTCTTT. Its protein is CSARRMNTEAFF.

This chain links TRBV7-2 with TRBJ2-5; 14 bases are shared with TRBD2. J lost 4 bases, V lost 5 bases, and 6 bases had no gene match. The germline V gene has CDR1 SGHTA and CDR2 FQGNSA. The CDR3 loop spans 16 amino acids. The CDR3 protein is CASSQGLAGVTETQYF. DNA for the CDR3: TGTGCCAGCAGCCAGGGACTAGCGGGGGTTACAGAGACCCAGTACTTC.

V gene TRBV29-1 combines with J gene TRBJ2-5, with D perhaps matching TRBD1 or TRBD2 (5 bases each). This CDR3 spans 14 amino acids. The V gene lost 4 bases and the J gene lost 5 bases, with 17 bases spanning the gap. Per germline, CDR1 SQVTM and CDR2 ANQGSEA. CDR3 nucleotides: TGCAGCGTTGTTTGGGGGTCGGTGGGCGAGACCCAGTACTTC. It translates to CSVVWGSVGETQYF.

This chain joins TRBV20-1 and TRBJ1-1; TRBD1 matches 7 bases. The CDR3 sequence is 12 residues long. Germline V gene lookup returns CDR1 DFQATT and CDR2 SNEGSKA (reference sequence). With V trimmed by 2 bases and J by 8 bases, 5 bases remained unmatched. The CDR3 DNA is TGCAGTGCTAGACCGAGGGGGCGCGAAGCTTTCTTT. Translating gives CSARPRGREAFF.

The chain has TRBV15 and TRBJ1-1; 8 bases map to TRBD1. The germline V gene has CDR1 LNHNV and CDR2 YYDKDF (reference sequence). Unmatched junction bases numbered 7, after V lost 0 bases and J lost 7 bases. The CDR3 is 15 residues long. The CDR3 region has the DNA TGTGCCACCAGCAGAGAGGGGGCAGGGGGCAATGAAGCTTTCTTT. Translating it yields CATSREGAGGNEAFF.

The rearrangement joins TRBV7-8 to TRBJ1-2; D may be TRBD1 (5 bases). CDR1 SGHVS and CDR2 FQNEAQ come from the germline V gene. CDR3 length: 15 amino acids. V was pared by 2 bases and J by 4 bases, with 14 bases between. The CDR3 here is CASSLRLGGGYGYTF. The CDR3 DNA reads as TGTGCCAGCAGCTTACGGTTGGGGGGAGGCTATGGCTACACCTTC.

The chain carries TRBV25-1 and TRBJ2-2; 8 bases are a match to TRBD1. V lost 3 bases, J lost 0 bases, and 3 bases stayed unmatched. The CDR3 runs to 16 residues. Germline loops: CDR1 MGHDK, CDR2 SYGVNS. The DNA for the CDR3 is TGTGCCAGCAGTGAGCAGGGGGCCCCGAACACCGGGGAGCTGTTTTTT. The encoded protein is CASSEQGAPNTGELFF. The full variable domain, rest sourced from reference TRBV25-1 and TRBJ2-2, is EADIYQTPRYLVIGTGKKITLECSQTMGHDKMYWYQQDPGMELHLIHYSYGVNSTEKGDLSSESTVSRIRTEHFPLTLESARPSHTSQYLCASSEQGAPNTGELFFGEGSRLTVL.

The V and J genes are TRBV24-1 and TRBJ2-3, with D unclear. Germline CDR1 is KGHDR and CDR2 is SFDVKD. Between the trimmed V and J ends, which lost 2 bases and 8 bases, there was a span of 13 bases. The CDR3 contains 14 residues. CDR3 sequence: CATSDSMVQVTQYF. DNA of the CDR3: TGTGCCACCAGTGATTCTATGGTTCAGGTTACGCAGTATTTT.

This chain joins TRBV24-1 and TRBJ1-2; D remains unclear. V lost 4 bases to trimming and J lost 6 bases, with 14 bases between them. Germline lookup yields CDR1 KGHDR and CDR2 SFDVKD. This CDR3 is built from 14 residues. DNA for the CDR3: TGTGCCACCAGTGACCACGGACTGGTGGATGGCTACACCTTC. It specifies CATSDHGLVDGYTF.

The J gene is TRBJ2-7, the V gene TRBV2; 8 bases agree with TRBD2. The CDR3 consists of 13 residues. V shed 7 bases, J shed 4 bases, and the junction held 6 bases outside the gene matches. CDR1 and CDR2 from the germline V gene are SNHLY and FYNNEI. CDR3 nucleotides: TGTGCCAGCAAGCCGGGACTAGTTTACGAGCAGTACTTC. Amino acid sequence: CASKPGLVYEQYF.

The DNA for the CDR3 is TGCAGTGCTCAGACCGGGACAGGGGGCTACGAGCAGTACTTC. Translated, it gives CSAQTGTGGYEQYF. The genes are TRBV20-1 and TRBJ2-7; the match to TRBD1 covers 11 bases. V lost 5 bases, J lost 3 bases, and 6 bases stayed unmatched. Germline CDR1 reads DFQATT; CDR2 reads SNEGSKA (reference sequence). CDR3 length: 14 amino acids.

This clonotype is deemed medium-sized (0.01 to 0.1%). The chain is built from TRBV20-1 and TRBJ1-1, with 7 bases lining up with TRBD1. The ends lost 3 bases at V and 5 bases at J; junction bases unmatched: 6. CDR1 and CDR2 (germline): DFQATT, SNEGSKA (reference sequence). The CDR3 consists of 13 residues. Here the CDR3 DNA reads TGCAGTGCTAGGGATACAGGGGAAACTGAAGCTTTCTTT. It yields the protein CSARDTGETEAFF.

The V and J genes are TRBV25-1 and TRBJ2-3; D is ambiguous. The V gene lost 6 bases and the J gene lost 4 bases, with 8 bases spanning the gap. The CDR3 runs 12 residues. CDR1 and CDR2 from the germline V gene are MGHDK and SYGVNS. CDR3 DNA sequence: TGTGCCAGCAGCTTTTCACCAGATACGCAGTATTTT. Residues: CASSFSPDTQYF.

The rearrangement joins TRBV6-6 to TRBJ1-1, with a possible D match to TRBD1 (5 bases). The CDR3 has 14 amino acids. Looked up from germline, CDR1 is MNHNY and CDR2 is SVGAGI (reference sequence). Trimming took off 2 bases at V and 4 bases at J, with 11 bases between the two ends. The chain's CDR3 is CASSYAGQGTEAFF. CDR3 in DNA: TGTGCCAGCAGTTACGCGGGGCAGGGCACTGAAGCTTTCTTT.

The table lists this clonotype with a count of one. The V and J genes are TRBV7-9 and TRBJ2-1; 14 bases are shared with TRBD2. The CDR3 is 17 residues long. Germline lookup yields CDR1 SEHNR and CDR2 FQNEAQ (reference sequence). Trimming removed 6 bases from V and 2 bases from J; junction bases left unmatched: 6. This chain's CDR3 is CASSPETSGRAYNEQFF. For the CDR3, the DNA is TGTGCCAGCAGTCCCGAGACTAGCGGGAGGGCCTACAATGAGCAGTTCTTC.

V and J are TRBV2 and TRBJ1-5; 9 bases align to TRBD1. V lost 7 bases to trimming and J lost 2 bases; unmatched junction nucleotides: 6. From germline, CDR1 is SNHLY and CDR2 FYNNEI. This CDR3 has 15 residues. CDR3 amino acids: CASTLGDRGNQPQHF. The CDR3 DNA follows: TGTGCCAGCACCTTGGGGGACAGGGGCAATCAGCCCCAGCATTTT.

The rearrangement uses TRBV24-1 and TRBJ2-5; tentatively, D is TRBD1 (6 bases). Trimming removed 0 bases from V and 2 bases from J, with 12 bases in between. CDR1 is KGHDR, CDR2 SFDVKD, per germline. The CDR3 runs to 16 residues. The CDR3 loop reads CATSDLTTGGQETQYF. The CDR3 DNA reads TGTGCCACCAGTGATTTGACGACAGGAGGTCAAGAGACCCAGTACTTC.

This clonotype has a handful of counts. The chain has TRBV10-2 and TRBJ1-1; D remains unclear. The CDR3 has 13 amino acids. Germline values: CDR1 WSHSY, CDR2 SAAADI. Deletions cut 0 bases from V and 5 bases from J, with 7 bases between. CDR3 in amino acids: CASSESPITEAFF. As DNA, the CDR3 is TGCGCCAGCAGTGAGTCCCCGATTACTGAAGCTTTCTTT.

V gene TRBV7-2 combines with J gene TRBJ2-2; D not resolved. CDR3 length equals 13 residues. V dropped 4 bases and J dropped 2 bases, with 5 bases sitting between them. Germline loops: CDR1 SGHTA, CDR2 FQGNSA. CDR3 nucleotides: TGTGCCAGCAGCTCACCAAACACCGGGGAGCTGTTTTTT. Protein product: CASSSPNTGELFF.

The CDR3 is CASSPRTRFGTGELFF. The DNA for the CDR3 is TGTGCCAGCAGCCCTCGGACTCGGTTTGGCACCGGGGAGCTGTTTTTT. The V and J genes are TRBV7-2 and TRBJ2-2; a weak D match, TRBD2 (5 bases). Germline V gene data show CDR1 as SGHTA and CDR2 as FQGNSA. This CDR3 is 16 amino acids long. With 5 bases removed from V and 4 bases from J, the gap between germline ends came to 17 bases.

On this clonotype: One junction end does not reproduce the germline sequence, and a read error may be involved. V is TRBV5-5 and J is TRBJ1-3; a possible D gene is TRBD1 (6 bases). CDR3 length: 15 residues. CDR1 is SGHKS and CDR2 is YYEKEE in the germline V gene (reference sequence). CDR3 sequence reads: CASSPTGRAGNTIYF. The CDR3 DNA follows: TGCGCCAGCAGCCCAACAGGGAGGGCGGGAAACACCATATATTTT.

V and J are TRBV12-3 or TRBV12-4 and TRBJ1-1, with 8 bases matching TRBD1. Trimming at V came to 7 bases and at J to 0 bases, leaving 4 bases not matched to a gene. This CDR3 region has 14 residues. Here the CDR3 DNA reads TGTGCCAGCAAACGACAGGGGATGAACACTGAAGCTTTCTTT. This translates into CASKRQGMNTEAFF.

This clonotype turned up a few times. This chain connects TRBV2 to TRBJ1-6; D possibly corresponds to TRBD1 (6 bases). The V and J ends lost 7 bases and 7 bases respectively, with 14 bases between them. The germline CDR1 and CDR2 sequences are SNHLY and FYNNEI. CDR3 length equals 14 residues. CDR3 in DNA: TGTGCCAGCATTGTACAGGGAATCAATTCACCCCTCCACTTT. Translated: CASIVQGINSPLHF.

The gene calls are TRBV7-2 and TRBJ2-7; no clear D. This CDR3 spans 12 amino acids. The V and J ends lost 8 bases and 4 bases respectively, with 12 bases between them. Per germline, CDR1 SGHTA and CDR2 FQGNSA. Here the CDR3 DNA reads TGTGCCAGCTTAGCAGACGGATACGAGCAGTACTTC. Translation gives CASLADGYEQYF. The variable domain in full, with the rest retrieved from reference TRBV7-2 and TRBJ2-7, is GAGVSQSPSNKVTEKGKDVELRCDPISGHTALYWYRQSLGQGLEFLIYFQGNSAPDKSGLPSDRFSAERTGGSVSTLTIQRTQQEDSAVYLCASLADGYEQYFGPGTRLTVT.